These 17 T cell receptor beta chains were sequenced from one sample in a study of shared clonotypes between healthy human individuals. Method: immunoSEQ multiplex PCR; TCRdb's copy keeps in-frame clones and lacks some. The sample lists about 1 million clones, about 75% occurring once. Sequencing input: memory CD4+ T cells sorted from blood. The subset denotes: CD45RA-negative fraction. The source of these receptors is a man aged 18-30 years in good health.

The J gene is TRBJ1-4, the V gene TRBV18, with 7 nucleotides matching TRBD1. Per germline, CDR1 KGHSH and CDR2 LQKENI. V lost 5 bases and J lost 4; bases outside the gene matches: 7. CDR3 length: 15 amino acids. Written as DNA, the CDR3 is TGTGCCAGCTCATTAAAGACAGGGAGTAATGAAAAACTGTTTTTT. This sequence encodes CASSLKTGSNEKLFF.

The chain links TRBV5-1 to TRBJ2-5; D is undetermined. The J call may not be correct, given that the DNA end is closer to TRBJ2-7. The CDR3 is 15 residues long. In germline, CDR1 is SGHRS, CDR2 YFSETQ. The CDR3 loop is CASSSFSDRTYEQYF. DNA for the CDR3: TGCGCCAGCAGCTCTTTCTCGGACCGTACCTACGAGCAGTACTTC.

This clone was counted once. The chain joins TRBV10-3 to TRBJ2-3, with 9 nucleotides matching TRBD2. CDR1 is ENHRY, CDR2 SYGVKD, per germline. With V trimmed by 0 bases and J by 7 bases, 5 bases remained unmatched. This CDR3 has 15 residues. The CDR3 DNA sequence: TGTGCCATCAGTGAGTCGAGAGCGGGGGGCAATACGCAGTATTTT. Residues: CAISESRAGGNTQYF.

The chain couples TRBV5-6 to TRBJ1-4; tentatively, D is TRBD1 (5 bases). The CDR3 spans 15 residues. From germline, CDR1 is SGHDT and CDR2 YYEEEE. V lost 5 bases and J 7 bases, leaving 18 bases between the germline ends. CDR3 amino acids: CASSLPNVGGEKLFF. The CDR3 DNA reads as TGTGCCAGCAGTTTACCCAATGTCGGGGGTGAAAAACTGTTTTTT.

This clone was detected only once. The chain recombines TRBV30 with TRBJ1-2; 10 nucleotides line up with TRBD1. The CDR3 has 19 amino acids. CDR1 is GTSNPN, CDR2 SVGIG, per germline (reference sequence). The trim removed 1 base at V and 1 base at J, leaving 15 bases unmatched. DNA for the CDR3: TGTGCCTGGAGTGCTAAACACCGGGACAGGGGATCCATTAACTATGGCTACACCTTC. Amino acid sequence: CAWSAKHRDRGSINYGYTF. The full variable domain, rest sourced from reference TRBV30 and TRBJ1-2, is SQTIHQWPATLVQPVGSPLSLECTVEGTSNPNLYWYRQAAGRGLQLLFYSVGIGQISSEVPQNLSASRPQDRQFILSSKKLLLSDSGFYLCAWSAKHRDRGSINYGYTFGSGTRLTVV.

V usage is TRBV6-5 and J usage is TRBJ1-1; 8 nucleotides align to TRBD1. Trimming removed 5 bases from V and 4 bases from J; junction bases left unmatched: 6. The CDR3 consists of 14 residues. The germline gives CDR1 MNHEY, CDR2 SVGAGI. The CDR3 sequence is CASSRLTGGTEAFF. The CDR3 DNA is TGTGCCAGCAGTCGACTAACAGGGGGCACTGAAGCTTTCTTT.

This clone was counted between two and nine times. This rearrangement joins TRBV27 to TRBJ1-1; 8 bases match TRBD1. CDR3 length: 15 amino acids. The V gene's germline CDR1 is MNHEY and CDR2 SMNVEV (reference sequence). V lost 5 bases, J lost 1 base, and 6 bases stayed unmatched. As DNA, the CDR3 is TGTGCCAGCAGTACCCGGACAGGGCCGAACACTGAAGCTTTCTTT. Its translation is CASSTRTGPNTEAFF.

A remark on this clone: Possible read error: a much larger clone is one base away. This specimen includes other DNA sequences encoding the same CDR3. The chain joins TRBV19 to TRBJ1-5; D remains unclear. V lost 6 bases, J lost 1 base, and 4 bases lay in between. The CDR3 loop spans 12 amino acids. Per the germline V gene, CDR1 is LNHDA and CDR2 is SQIVND (reference sequence). The CDR3 here is CASRDSNQPQHF. For the CDR3, the DNA is TGTGCCAGTAGAGACAGCAATCAGCCCCAGCATTTT.

The chain combines TRBV7-4 with TRBJ2-1; 10 bases are a match to TRBD2. The CDR3 covers 17 residues. Unmatched junction bases numbered 7, after V lost 2 bases and J lost 3 bases. CDR1 is SGHVT, CDR2 SQSDAQ, per germline. CDR3 in DNA: TGTGCCAGCAGCTTATGGCCTAGCGGGAGTATCTACAATGAGCAGTTCTTC. Amino acids: CASSLWPSGSIYNEQFF.

The V call is TRBV2, the J call TRBJ2-2, with D possibly TRBD1 on 5 matching bases. Trimming removed 7 bases at V and 4 bases at J, with 10 bases between. CDR1 is SNHLY and CDR2 is FYNNEI in the germline V gene. The CDR3 consists of 13 residues. CDR3 loop: CASKGQITGELFF. As DNA, the CDR3 is TGTGCCAGCAAAGGACAAATCACCGGGGAGCTGTTTTTT.

V is TRBV7-6 and J is TRBJ1-1; 8 nucleotides align to TRBD1. Germline V CDR1 and CDR2: SGHVS, FNYEAQ. The CDR3 consists of 14 residues. The V and J ends lost 4 bases and 1 base, in that order; junction bases with no gene match: 2. The CDR3 sequence: CASSSGQGNTEAFF. The CDR3 DNA sequence: TGTGCCAGCAGCTCAGGACAGGGGAACACTGAAGCTTTCTTT.

The chain recombines TRBV29-1 with TRBJ1-2, with D hard to call. V was shortened by 4 bases and J by 5 bases, with 8 bases between the two germline ends. Per germline, CDR1 SQVTM and CDR2 ANQGSEA. The CDR3 has 11 amino acids. CDR3 in DNA: TGCAGCGTTGGAGAGTATTATGGCTACACCTTC. Translated, it gives CSVGEYYGYTF. The variable domain in full, with the rest retrieved from reference TRBV29-1 and TRBJ1-2, is SAVISQKPSRDICQRGTSLTIQCQVDSQVTMMFWYRQQPGQSLTLIATANQGSEATYESGFVIDKFPISRPNLTFSTLTVSNMSPEDSSIYLCSVGEYYGYTFGSGTRLTVV.

The V call is TRBV6-1, the J call TRBJ1-2, with D hard to call. The CDR3 is made up of 12 amino acids. V lost 1 base and J 9 bases, leaving 9 bases between the germline ends. Per germline, CDR1 MNHNS and CDR2 SASEGT. DNA for the CDR3: TGTGCCAGCAGTGAAGGCGGCCTTAGCTACACCTTC. Its protein product is CASSEGGLSYTF.

About this clone: The same CDR3 can be traced to other DNA sequences in this sample. The chain employs TRBV30 and TRBJ1-5; D is unclear. Germline V lookup: CDR1 GTSNPN, CDR2 SVGIG (reference sequence). V lost 3 bases and J lost 0, with 9 bases in between. The CDR3 runs to 14 residues. As DNA, the CDR3 is TGTGCCTGGAGCGGGGTTAATAGCAATCAGCCCCAGCATTTT. This codes for CAWSGVNSNQPQHF.

This clone came up once. This chain uses TRBV7-3 with TRBJ1-5; D is possibly TRBD1 (6 bases). V shed 5 bases and J shed 0 bases, with 17 bases lying between them. CDR1 is SGHTA, CDR2 FQGTGA, per germline. CDR3 length: 17 amino acids. The CDR3 is CASSVWGGSYSNQPQHF. The DNA of the CDR3 is TGTGCCAGCAGCGTCTGGGGGGGCTCCTATAGCAATCAGCCCCAGCATTTT. The variable domain in full, with the rest retrieved from reference TRBV7-3 and TRBJ1-5, is GAGVSQTPSNKVTEKGKYVELRCDPISGHTALYWYRQSLGQGPEFLIYFQGTGAADDSGLPNDRFFAVRPEGSVSTLKIQRTERGDSAVYLCASSVWGGSYSNQPQHFGDGTRLSIL.

The chain uses TRBV13 and TRBJ2-5, with 8 bases aligning to TRBD2. V trimming: 5 bases; J trimming: 1 base; junction bases outside the gene matches: 3. This CDR3 comprises 14 residues. The germline V gene encodes CDR1 PRHDT and CDR2 FYEKMQ (reference sequence). The DNA of the CDR3 is TGTGCCAGCAGCCCTACTAGCGGCCAAGAGACCCAGTACTTC. Amino acid sequence: CASSPTSGQETQYF.

This clone came up a few times. The chain carries TRBV5-1 and TRBJ2-6; D may be TRBD2 (6 bases). The germline gives CDR1 SGHRS, CDR2 YFSETQ. The CDR3 runs 16 residues. With 6 bases removed from V and 0 bases from J, the gap between germline ends came to 13 bases. This CDR3 is CASNGGGVSGANVLTF. The CDR3, as DNA: TGCGCCAGCAACGGTGGCGGGGTCTCTGGGGCCAACGTCCTGACTTTC.